This TCR beta chain derives from a study of control samples from healthy donors and cancer patients. Sequenced by immunoSEQ multiplex PCR; TCRdb stores in-frame clones only, minus some. The data hold some 120,000 clones, with 80% to 90% observed a single time. Germline V gene sequence: CDR1 SGHDT, CDR2 YYEEEE. Trimming shortened V by 0 bases and J by 1 base, and 5 bases separated the two germline ends. The CDR3 runs to 15 residues. The chain joins TRBV5-6 to TRBJ2-6, with D uncertain. The receptor was derived from a man aged 35 to 55 in good health. The specimen was blood. In DNA, the CDR3 is TGTGCCAGCAGCTTGGAAGCGTCTGGGGCCAACGTCCTGACTTTC. It translates to CASSLEASGANVLTF.